This entry is about one T cell receptor beta chain. Its antigen is not identified. The PCR employed 60 Vbeta primers together with 13 Jbeta primers. Authors' analysis steps: A later analysis tallied tens of millions of unique TCR beta chains, approximately 10 million of them shared. Sequenced by immunoSEQ multiplex PCR; TCRdb stores in-frame clones only, minus some. V and J calls and clone size come straight from that table; D and trimming were deduced from the DNA. The data show nearly 110,000 clones, approximately 80% seen once. This entry comes from a study of cytomegalovirus exposure and HLA in healthy donors. CDR3 size: 13 residues. Trimming left V 2 bases short and J 7 bases short, with 8 bases between. Germline V gene data show CDR1 as MNHEY and CDR2 as SMNVEV (reference sequence). Points from the study as a whole: A later analysis showed that HLA-associated TCR beta chains had undergone more clonal expansion than equally common others. An analysis done earlier found most TCR beta V segments productive about 90% or about 30% of the time. A later analysis reported that several of the most significant clusters appeared to be linked to common viral pathogens, among them Epstein-Barr virus.

The sample comprised PBMCs. The chain couples TRBV27 to TRBJ1-4; D is undetermined. The sequence derives from a man between 50 and 59 years old in good health and CMV-seronegative. The DNA of the CDR3 is TGTGCCAGCAGTTTAAGTTGGAGTGAAAAACTGTTTTTT. Its protein product is CASSLSWSEKLFF.